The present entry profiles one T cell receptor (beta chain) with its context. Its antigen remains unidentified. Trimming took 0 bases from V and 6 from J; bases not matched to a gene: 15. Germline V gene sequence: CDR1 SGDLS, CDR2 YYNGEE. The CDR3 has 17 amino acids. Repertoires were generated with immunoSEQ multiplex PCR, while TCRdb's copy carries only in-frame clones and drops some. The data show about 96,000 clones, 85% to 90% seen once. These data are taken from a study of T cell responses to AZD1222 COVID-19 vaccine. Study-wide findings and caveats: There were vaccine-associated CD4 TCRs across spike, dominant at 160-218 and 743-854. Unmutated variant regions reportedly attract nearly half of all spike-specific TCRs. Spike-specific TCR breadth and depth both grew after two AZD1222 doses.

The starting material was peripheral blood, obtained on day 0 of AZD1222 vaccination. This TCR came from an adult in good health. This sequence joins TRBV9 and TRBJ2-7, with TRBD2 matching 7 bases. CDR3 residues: CASSVGSLAVGRSEQYF. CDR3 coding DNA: TGTGCCAGCAGCGTAGGTTCCCTAGCCGTCGGGAGGAGCGAGCAGTACTTC. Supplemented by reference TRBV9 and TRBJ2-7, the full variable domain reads DSGVTQTPKHLITATGQRVTLRCSPRSGDLSVYWYQQSLDQGLQFLIQYYNGEERAKGNILERFSAQQFPDLHSELNLSSLELGDSALYFCASSVGSLAVGRSEQYFGPGTRLTVT.